The sequence of this T cell receptor beta chain was determined in a study of blood T cell repertoires in COVID-19 (dated by TCRdb to 2018 to 2020). Turning to the overall study: The collaborator samples originated in the United States, Italy and Spain and spanned the acute and convalescent phases of COVID-19. The prospective study material was composed of cDNA or gDNA derived from T cells, B-cell-depleted T cells, or PBMCs. Deeply sampled blood TCRbeta repertoires from subjects exposed to, actively infected with, or recovered from COVID-19 were included in the dataset. The repertoires were released in a freely available public database meant as a resource for research on the immune response to SARS-CoV-2. The samples were drawn from two sources: the first 160 participants of the ongoing ImmuneRACE study, and approximately 1,300 subjects contributed by 6 global collaborators. Nearly every sample came with metadata listing a de-identified subject ID, COVID-19 status, age in years and sex. Where available, HLA class I and class II types were obtained from metadata supplied by the sample provider rather than from assay-based typing. What the work shows at the level of the full study, not this receptor alone: The quantity of clinical and demographic metadata differed by source and by participant and was supplied without curation.

Details on this clone: No cognate antigen has been identified for it. One base away there is no much larger clone; base qualities are not given.

TCRbeta CDR3 regions were amplified from genomic DNA by means of the immunoSEQ Assay, a bias-controlled multiplex PCR. The study's processing was this. Nucleated cell counts per sample were estimated from amplification of reference gene primers within the assay. To quantify the absolute abundance of each unique TCRbeta CDR3 rearrangement, sequence reads were collapsed and filtered. Productive Simpson clonality was computed per sample as the square root of Simpson's diversity index over productive rearrangements. In TCRdb, the immuneACCESS table is reduced to in-frame sequences with V and J assigned. These tables do not hold every clone; where another copy was compared, an unresolved V gene accounts for under half, and the others remain unexplained. Clonal size and the V and J genes are those of that table, whereas D and trimming came from the DNA. The table for this sample lists about 260,000 clones; approximately 90% of them were counted only once. The ten largest make up over 0.75% of the sample.

V gives up 5 bases and J gives up 0 bases, and the segment between their germline ends measures 11 bases. The CDR3 contains 15 residues, cysteine and phenylalanine counted. Only CDR3 DNA remains: 45 bases, in frame from the first base. The germline V gene (reference sequence) yields SEHNR for CDR1 and FQNEAQ for CDR2. Enrolling through a virtual design, the prospective study's participants ranged in age from roughly 18 to 100 years and lived across 24 United States geographic areas. In the prospective study, participants were assigned to cohorts based on the clinical history participants reported in a screening survey and a study questionnaire. Exposed participants were defined as having been in contact with someone with a PCR-confirmed or clinician-diagnosed COVID-19 case within 2 weeks of study entry. In the prospective study, whole blood, serum and a nasopharyngeal or oropharyngeal swab were collected from each participant by mobile phlebotomists. Participants in the prospective study had the option to provide additional blood draws and questionnaires over an approximately 2-month period. Blood samples from the prospective study were shipped frozen or at room temperature prior to DNA extraction.

The material sequenced was PBMCs or T cells enriched from blood (not recorded which). This sequence uses TRBV7-9 and TRBJ2-1, with no confident D gene call. The TCR originated in a man aged 50 or older who had been exposed to COVID-19. CDR3 protein: CASSISRSSYNEQFF. The nucleotide sequence is TGTGCCAGCAGCATTTCGCGGAGCTCCTACAATGAGCAGTTCTTC.